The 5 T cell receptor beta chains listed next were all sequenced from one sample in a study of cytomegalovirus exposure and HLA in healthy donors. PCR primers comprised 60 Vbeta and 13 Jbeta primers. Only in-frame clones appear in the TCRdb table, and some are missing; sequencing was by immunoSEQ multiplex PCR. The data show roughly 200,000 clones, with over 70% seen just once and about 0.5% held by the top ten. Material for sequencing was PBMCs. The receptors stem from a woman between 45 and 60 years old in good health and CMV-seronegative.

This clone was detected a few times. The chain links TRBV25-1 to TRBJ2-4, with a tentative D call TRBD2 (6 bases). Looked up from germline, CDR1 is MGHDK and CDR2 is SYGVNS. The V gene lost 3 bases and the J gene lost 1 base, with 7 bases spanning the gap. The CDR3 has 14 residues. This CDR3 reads CASSEEGAKNIQYF. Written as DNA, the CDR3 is TGTGCCAGCAGTGAGGAGGGGGCCAAAAACATTCAGTACTTC.

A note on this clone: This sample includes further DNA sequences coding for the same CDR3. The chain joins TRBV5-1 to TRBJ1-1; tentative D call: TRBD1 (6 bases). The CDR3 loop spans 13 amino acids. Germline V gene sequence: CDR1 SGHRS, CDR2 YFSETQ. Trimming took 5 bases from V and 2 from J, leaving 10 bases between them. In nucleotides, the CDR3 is TGCGCCAGCAGTTCACAGGGAAACACTGAAGCTTTCTTT. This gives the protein CASSSQGNTEAFF.

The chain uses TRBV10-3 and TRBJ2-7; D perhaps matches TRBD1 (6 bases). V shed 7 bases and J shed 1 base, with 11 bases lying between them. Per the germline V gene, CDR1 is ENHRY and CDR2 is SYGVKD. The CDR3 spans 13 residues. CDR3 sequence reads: CAIMVGQSYEQYF. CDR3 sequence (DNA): TGTGCCATCATGGTTGGACAGTCCTACGAGCAGTACTTC.

The CDR3 loop reads CASSTSETANYGYTF. The CDR3 region has the DNA TGTGCCAGTAGTACCTCTGAGACAGCGAACTATGGCTACACCTTC. The chain is built from TRBV19 and TRBJ1-2, with D perhaps matching TRBD1 (5 bases). Trimming removed 4 bases at V and 2 bases at J, with 14 bases between. The germline CDR1 and CDR2 sequences are LNHDA and SQIVND (reference sequence). This CDR3 comprises 15 residues.

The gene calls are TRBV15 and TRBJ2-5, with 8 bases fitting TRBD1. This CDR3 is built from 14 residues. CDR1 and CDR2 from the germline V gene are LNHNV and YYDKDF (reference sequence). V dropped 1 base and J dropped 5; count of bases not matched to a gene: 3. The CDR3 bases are TGTGCCACCAGCAGAGGACAGGGGATGGAGACCCAGTACTTC. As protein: CATSRGQGMETQYF.